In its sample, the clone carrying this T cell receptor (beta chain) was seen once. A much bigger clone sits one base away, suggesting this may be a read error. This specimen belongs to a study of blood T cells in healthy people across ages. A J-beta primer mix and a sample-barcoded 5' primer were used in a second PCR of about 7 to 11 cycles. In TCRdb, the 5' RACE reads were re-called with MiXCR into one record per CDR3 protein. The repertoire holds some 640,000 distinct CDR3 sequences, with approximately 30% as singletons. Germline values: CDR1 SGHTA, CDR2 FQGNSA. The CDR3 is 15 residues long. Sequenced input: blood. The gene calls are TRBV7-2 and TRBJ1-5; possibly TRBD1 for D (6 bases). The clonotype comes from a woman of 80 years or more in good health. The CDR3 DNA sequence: TGTGCCAGCAGCGTGGGGGGCAGGGGTTATCAGCCCCACCATTTT. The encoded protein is CASSVGGRGYQPHHF. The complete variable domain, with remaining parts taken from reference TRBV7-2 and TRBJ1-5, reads GAGVSQSPSNKVTEKGKDVELRCDPISGHTALYWYRQSLGQGLEFLIYFQGNSAPDKSGLPSDRFSAERTGGSVSTLTIQRTQQEDSAVYLCASSVGGRGYQPHHFGDGTRLSIL.